These 11 T cell receptor beta chains originate from one sample sequenced in a study of blood T cell repertoires in COVID-19. Libraries were prepared by immunoSEQ multiplex PCR; TCRdb keeps only in-frame clonotypes and omits some of them. The data hold over 200,000 clones, with around 80% observed a single time. The sample consisted of peripheral blood. The receptors here all came from a man aged 35 to 55 who had recovered from COVID-19.

V and J are TRBV4-1 and TRBJ1-1; possible D gene TRBD1, 5 bases. V gave up 0 bases and J gave up 0 bases, with 14 bases separating them. The CDR3 has 17 amino acids. Looked up from germline, CDR1 is MGHRA and CDR2 is YSYEKL. The CDR3 sequence is CASSQDGASGMNTEAFF. As DNA, the CDR3 is TGCGCCAGCAGCCAAGATGGGGCCTCAGGAATGAACACTGAAGCTTTCTTT.

J is TRBJ1-5 and V is TRBV30; D uncertain. The CDR3 sequence is 14 residues long. V was clipped by 0 bases and J by 7 bases, with 13 bases between them. CDR1 and CDR2 from the germline V gene are GTSNPN and SVGIG (reference sequence). The DNA of the CDR3 is TGTGCCTGGAGTGTACTGGGAGGCAGACAGCCCCAGCATTTT. This encodes CAWSVLGGRQPQHF. The full variable domain, completed using reference TRBV30 and TRBJ1-5, is SQTIHQWPATLVQPVGSPLSLECTVEGTSNPNLYWYRQAAGRGLQLLFYSVGIGQISSEVPQNLSASRPQDRQFILSSKKLLLSDSGFYLCAWSVLGGRQPQHFGDGTRLSIL.

CDR3 region: CSVGVDSYREQYF. CDR3 nucleotides: TGCAGCGTTGGCGTCGACAGCTACAGGGAGCAGTACTTC. V and J are TRBV29-1 and TRBJ2-7; the D gene is possibly TRBD1 (5 bases). Germline V gene sequence: CDR1 SQVTM, CDR2 ANQGSEA. This CDR3 region has 13 residues. V shed 4 bases and J shed 7 bases, with 17 bases lying between them.

The chain links TRBV5-6 to TRBJ1-5, with D perhaps matching TRBD1 (6 bases). Trimming took 4 bases from V and 2 from J, leaving 16 bases between them. CDR1 is SGHDT, CDR2 YYEEEE, per germline. The CDR3 has 16 residues. CDR3 nucleotides: TGTGCCAGCAGCCAAAGACAGGCGTCAGGCAATCAGCCCCAGCATTTT. The encoded protein is CASSQRQASGNQPQHF.

This chain uses TRBV6-5 with TRBJ1-1; D is uncertain. V lost 5 bases and J 6 bases, leaving 19 bases between the germline ends. CDR3 length: 15 residues. CDR1 is MNHEY, CDR2 SVGAGI, per germline. The CDR3 is CASSPSRLGGAEAFF. In DNA, the CDR3 is TGTGCCAGCAGTCCCTCCAGACTCGGAGGCGCTGAAGCTTTCTTT.

Here the CDR3 reads CASRSTSGEETQYF. As DNA, the CDR3 is TGTGCCAGCAGGTCCACATCAGGGGAAGAGACCCAGTACTTC. V usage is TRBV3-1 (or the pseudogene TRBV3-2) and J usage is TRBJ2-5, with D perhaps matching TRBD1 (6 bases). CDR1 is LGHDT and CDR2 is YNNKEL in the germline V gene (reference sequence). V shed 6 bases and J shed 3 bases, with 14 bases lying between them. The CDR3 totals 14 residues.

A few counts support this clone. This rearrangement joins TRBV5-1 to TRBJ1-6, with D tentatively TRBD1 (6 bases). The V and J ends lost 0 bases and 9 bases respectively, with 13 bases between them. Germline loops: CDR1 SGHRS, CDR2 YFSETQ. This CDR3 has 15 amino acids. DNA of the CDR3: TGCGCCAGCAGCTTGGTTACAGGGCCAGGTTCACCCCTCCACTTT. This gives the protein CASSLVTGPGSPLHF.

The J gene is TRBJ2-3, the V gene TRBV6-5; D unclear. CDR1 MNHEY and CDR2 SVGAGI come from the germline V gene. The V gene lost 1 base and the J gene lost 4 bases, with 6 bases spanning the gap. The CDR3 loop spans 13 amino acids. In DNA form, the CDR3 reads TGTGCCAGCAGTTACTTGGCTGCAGATACGCAGTATTTT. This translates into CASSYLAADTQYF.

This clone showed up just a few times. The chain couples TRBV5-4 to TRBJ2-3; 8 bases map to TRBD2. Germline V gene sequence: CDR1 SGHNT, CDR2 YYREEE (reference sequence). The V and J ends lost 1 base and 2 bases, in that order; junction bases with no gene match: 3. This CDR3 region has 15 residues. The CDR3 sequence is CASSLYGGATDTQYF. Written as DNA, the CDR3 is TGTGCCAGCAGCTTGTACGGGGGGGCCACAGATACGCAGTATTTT.

The V and J genes are TRBV3-1 (or the pseudogene TRBV3-2) and TRBJ2-3; possible D gene TRBD1, 5 bases. Trimming shortened V by 0 bases and J by 6 bases, and 10 bases separated the two germline ends. CDR1 LGHDT and CDR2 YNNKEL come from the germline V gene (reference sequence). This CDR3 spans 14 amino acids. The CDR3 sequence: CASSQDSPGDTQYF. Written as DNA, the CDR3 is TGTGCCAGCAGCCAAGATTCCCCAGGGGATACGCAGTATTTT.

This chain connects TRBV15 to TRBJ1-2; 11 positions agree with TRBD1. The V and J ends lost 4 bases and 5 bases, in that order; junction bases with no gene match: 6. This CDR3 contains 15 residues. The germline gives CDR1 LNHNV, CDR2 YYDKDF (reference sequence). The CDR3 protein is CATSKDRGLGYGYTF. The CDR3, as DNA: TGTGCCACCAGCAAGGACAGGGGGCTGGGTTATGGCTACACCTTC.